The 17 T cell receptor beta chains reported below all come from one sample, sequenced in a study of blood T cell repertoires in COVID-19. This table comes from immunoSEQ multiplex PCR, and its TCRdb copy is limited to in-frame clones, with some not included. The profile shows hundreds of thousands of clones, about 87% of them singletons. Sequenced sample: peripheral blood. The receptors were sampled from a woman aged 50 to 60 who had recovered from COVID-19.

J is TRBJ1-2 and V is TRBV19, with 9 bases that match TRBD1. Germline CDR1 LNHDA, CDR2 SQIVND (reference sequence). Germline trimming cut 4 bases from V and 5 bases from J; bases unmatched to any gene: 5. The CDR3 has 14 amino acids. The CDR3 loop reads CASSTGTGTYGYTF. CDR3 sequence (DNA): TGTGCCAGTAGTACAGGGACAGGGACTTATGGCTACACCTTC.

The chain links TRBV19 to TRBJ1-1; tentative D call: TRBD1 (6 bases). Between the trimmed V and J ends, which lost 0 bases and 4 bases, there was a span of 6 bases. Per the germline V gene, CDR1 is LNHDA and CDR2 is SQIVND (reference sequence). This CDR3 is built from 13 residues. The CDR3 DNA follows: TGTGCCAGTAGTATAGAAGGGGGCACTGAAGCTTTCTTT. Amino acid sequence: CASSIEGGTEAFF.

The J gene is TRBJ2-7, the V gene TRBV7-2; 7 bases fit TRBD1. The CDR3 runs to 12 residues. Germline V gives CDR1 SGHTA, CDR2 FQGNSA. V dropped 5 bases and J dropped 9; count of bases not matched to a gene: 7. CDR3 sequence: CASSQTGVGQYF. The CDR3 region has the DNA TGTGCCAGCAGCCAAACAGGGGTTGGGCAGTACTTC.

This clone was recorded once. V usage is TRBV19 and J usage is TRBJ2-2, with D tentatively TRBD1 (5 bases). V lost 3 bases to trimming and J lost 7 bases, with 15 bases between them. Germline-derived CDR1 and CDR2 are LNHDA and SQIVND (reference sequence). The CDR3 length is 15 residues. The CDR3 region is CASSIVGRVVGELFF. CDR3 in DNA: TGTGCCAGTAGTATTGTTGGCAGGGTCGTCGGGGAGCTGTTTTTT.

V is TRBV30 and J is TRBJ1-4, with D hard to call. Germline V gene data show CDR1 as GTSNPN and CDR2 as SVGIG (reference sequence). This CDR3 has 15 residues. Trimming stripped 4 bases from V and 8 bases from J, with 20 bases between. CDR3 nucleotide sequence: TGTGCCTGGATCCCAGAGGGCGGCATGGGCGAAAAACTGTTTTTT. Its translation is CAWIPEGGMGEKLFF.

V is TRBV28 and J is TRBJ2-3; 9 nucleotides align to TRBD2. This CDR3 is built from 15 residues. The V segment lost 8 bases and the J segment 4 bases; nucleotides outside the gene matches: 10. Germline V gene sequence: CDR1 MDHEN, CDR2 SYDVKM. The CDR3 sequence is CASQSWVAGADTQYF. In DNA form, the CDR3 reads TGTGCCAGCCAGAGCTGGGTAGCGGGAGCAGATACGCAGTATTTT.

This chain connects TRBV4-3 to TRBJ2-5; D unclear. There are 17 residues in the CDR3. CDR1 and CDR2 from the germline V gene are LGHNA and YSLEER. V shed 4 bases and J shed 1 base, with 19 bases lying between them. For the CDR3, the DNA is TGCGCCAGCAGCCTCCTACTCGGCGGAAATTTCCAAGAGACCCAGTACTTC. Protein: CASSLLLGGNFQETQYF.

V usage is TRBV7-9 and J usage is TRBJ2-4; no clear D. The CDR3 consists of 17 residues. CDR1 SEHNR and CDR2 FQNEAQ come from the germline V gene (reference sequence). V shed 2 bases and J shed 0 bases, with 14 bases lying between them. The CDR3 nucleotides read TGTGCCAGCAGCTTATATCCAGGCTCCCTAGCCAAAAACATTCAGTACTTC. It codes for CASSLYPGSLAKNIQYF.

The chain employs TRBV2 and TRBJ2-6; perhaps TRBD2 as D (5 bases). The V end was cut by 5 bases, the J end by 2 bases, with 10 bases between. Germline V lookup: CDR1 SNHLY, CDR2 FYNNEI. The CDR3 loop spans 15 amino acids. CDR3 nucleotides: TGTGCCAGCAGTTATACCGGGGCTGGGGCCAACGTCCTGACTTTC. Translating gives CASSYTGAGANVLTF.

The chain has TRBV30 and TRBJ1-6; a possible D gene is TRBD1 (5 bases). Germline values: CDR1 GTSNPN, CDR2 SVGIG (reference sequence). The V end lost 2 bases, the J end lost 5 bases, and 13 bases lay between the germline ends. The CDR3 sequence is 15 residues long. The CDR3 bases are TGTGCCTGGAGTTCCCGGGGACTCAATAATTCACCCCTCCACTTT. This codes for CAWSSRGLNNSPLHF. Full variable domain (rest looked up from reference TRBV30 and TRBJ1-6): SQTIHQWPATLVQPVGSPLSLECTVEGTSNPNLYWYRQAAGRGLQLLFYSVGIGQISSEVPQNLSASRPQDRQFILSSKKLLLSDSGFYLCAWSSRGLNNSPLHFGNGTRLTVT.

This clone appeared a few times. This chain connects TRBV4-3 to TRBJ1-1, with a tentative D call TRBD1 (6 bases). With 1 base removed from V and 0 bases from J, the gap between germline ends came to 9 bases. Germline V lookup: CDR1 LGHNA, CDR2 YSLEER. The CDR3 extends over 15 amino acids. The chain's CDR3 is CASSQVGGVNTEAFF. CDR3 nucleotides: TGCGCCAGCAGCCAAGTAGGGGGGGTGAACACTGAAGCTTTCTTT.

The rearrangement links TRBV12-5 to TRBJ2-7; no definite D call. V lost 5 bases, J lost 3 bases, and 8 bases lay in between. The germline V gene has CDR1 LGHNT and CDR2 FRNRAP. The CDR3 consists of 12 residues. The CDR3 is CASGHTIYEQYF. CDR3 coding DNA: TGTGCTAGTGGTCACACCATCTACGAGCAGTACTTC.

The V gene is TRBV5-1, the J gene TRBJ2-7, with TRBD1 matching 10 bases. The CDR3 runs to 15 residues. J gave up 6 bases and V 3 bases, and 9 bases lay outside the gene matches. Per the germline V gene, CDR1 is SGHRS and CDR2 is YFSETQ. CDR3 DNA: TGCGCCAGCAGCTCGCAAGGACAGGGGGTCGGCGAGCAGTACTTC. This gives the protein CASSSQGQGVGEQYF.

The rearrangement links TRBV7-2 to TRBJ1-5; 9 nucleotides align to TRBD1. V trimming: 5 bases; J trimming: 6 bases; junction bases outside the gene matches: 11. The CDR3 is made up of 16 amino acids. Germline CDR1 and CDR2: SGHTA and FQGNSA. As DNA, the CDR3 is TGTGCCAGCAGCCGCAACCGGGGACAGGGAGGTCAGCCCCAGCATTTT. This sequence encodes CASSRNRGQGGQPQHF.

This chain links TRBV5-1 with TRBJ1-4; TRBD1 matches 7 bases. The CDR3 totals 15 residues. Germline V gives CDR1 SGHRS, CDR2 YFSETQ. J gave up 8 bases and V 2 bases, and 9 bases lay outside the gene matches. The CDR3 loop is CASSFYRGEGEKLFF. The CDR3 nucleotides read TGCGCCAGCAGCTTTTACAGGGGCGAGGGCGAAAAACTGTTTTTT.

The chain couples TRBV7-8 to TRBJ2-3, with 10 bases aligning to TRBD2. The germline CDR1 and CDR2 sequences are SGHVS and FQNEAQ. The CDR3 runs to 16 residues. V lost 5 bases and J lost 4; bases outside the gene matches: 9. DNA for the CDR3: TGTGCCAGCAGCCGTCTCGGGACTAGCGTACCAGATACGCAGTATTTT. Encoded protein: CASSRLGTSVPDTQYF.

The chain combines TRBV5-1 with TRBJ2-2; the match to TRBD1 covers 12 bases. The V segment lost 1 base and the J segment 1 base; nucleotides outside the gene matches: 8. This CDR3 has 19 amino acids. Germline V lookup: CDR1 SGHRS, CDR2 YFSETQ. In DNA, the CDR3 is TGCGCCAGCAGCTTGCACGCCGGGACAGGGGGCTTGAACACCGGGGAGCTGTTTTTT. Translation gives CASSLHAGTGGLNTGELFF. Supplemented by reference TRBV5-1 and TRBJ2-2, the full variable domain reads KAGVTQTPRYLIKTRGQQVTLSCSPISGHRSVSWYQQTPGQGLQFLFEYFSETQRNKGNFPGRFSGRQFSNSRSEMNVSTLELGDSALYLCASSLHAGTGGLNTGELFFGEGSRLTVL.